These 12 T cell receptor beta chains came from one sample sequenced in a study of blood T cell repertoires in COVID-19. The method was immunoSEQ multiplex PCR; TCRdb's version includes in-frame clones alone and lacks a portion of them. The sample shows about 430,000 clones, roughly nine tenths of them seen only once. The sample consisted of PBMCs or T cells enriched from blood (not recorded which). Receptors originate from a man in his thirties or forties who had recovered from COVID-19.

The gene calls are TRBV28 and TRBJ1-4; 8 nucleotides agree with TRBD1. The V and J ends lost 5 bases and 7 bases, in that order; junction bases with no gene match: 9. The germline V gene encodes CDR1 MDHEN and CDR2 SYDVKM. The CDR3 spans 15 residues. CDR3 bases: TGTGCCAGCAGTACTTGGACAGGGCTGGGTGAAAAACTGTTTTTT. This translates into CASSTWTGLGEKLFF.

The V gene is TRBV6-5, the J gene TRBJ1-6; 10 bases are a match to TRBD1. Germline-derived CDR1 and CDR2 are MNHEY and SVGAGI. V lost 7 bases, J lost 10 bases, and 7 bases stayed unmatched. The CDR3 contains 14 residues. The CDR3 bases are TGTGCCAGCAAACTCGGGACAGGGGAATCACCCCTCCACTTT. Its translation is CASKLGTGESPLHF.

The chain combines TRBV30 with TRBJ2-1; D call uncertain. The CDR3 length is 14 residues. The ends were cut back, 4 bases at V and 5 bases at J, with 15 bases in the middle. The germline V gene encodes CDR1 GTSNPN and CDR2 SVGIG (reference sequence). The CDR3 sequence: CAWTKNSHNNEQFF. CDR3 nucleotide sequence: TGTGCCTGGACGAAGAACAGCCACAACAATGAGCAGTTCTTC.

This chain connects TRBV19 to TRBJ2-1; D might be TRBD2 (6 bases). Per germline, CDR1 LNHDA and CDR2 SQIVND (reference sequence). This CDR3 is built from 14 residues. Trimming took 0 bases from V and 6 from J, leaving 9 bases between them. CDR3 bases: TGTGCCAGTAGTATAGACGGGAGCGTCAATGAGCAGTTCTTC. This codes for CASSIDGSVNEQFF.

In DNA, the CDR3 is TGTGCCAGCAGTTTTCTAGGGGGCTGGAGCTATGGCTACACCTTC. Amino acid sequence: CASSFLGGWSYGYTF. This chain links TRBV27 with TRBJ1-2, with 7 bases fitting TRBD1. CDR1 is MNHEY, CDR2 SMNVEV, per germline (reference sequence). Trimming took 3 bases from V and 4 from J; bases not matched to a gene: 8. The CDR3 is 15 residues long.

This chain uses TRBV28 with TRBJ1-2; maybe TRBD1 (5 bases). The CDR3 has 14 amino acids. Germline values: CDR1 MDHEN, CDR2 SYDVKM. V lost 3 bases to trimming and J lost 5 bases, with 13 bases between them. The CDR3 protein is CASSFSGGTYGYTF. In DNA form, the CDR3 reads TGTGCCAGCAGTTTCTCGGGGGGAACTTATGGCTACACCTTC.

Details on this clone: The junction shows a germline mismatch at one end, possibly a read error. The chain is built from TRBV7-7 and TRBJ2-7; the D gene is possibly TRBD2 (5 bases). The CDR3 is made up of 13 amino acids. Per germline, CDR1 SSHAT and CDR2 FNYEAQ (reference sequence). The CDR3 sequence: CASSFGETYEQYF. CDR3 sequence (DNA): TGTGCTAGCAGCTTTGGGGAGACCTACGAGCAGTACTTC. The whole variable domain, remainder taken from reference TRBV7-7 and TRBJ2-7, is GAGVSQSPRYKVTKRGQDVTLRCDPISSHATLYWYQQALGQGPEFLTYFNYEAQPDKSGLPSDRFSAERPEGSISTLTIQRTEQRDSAMYRCASSFGETYEQYFGPGTRLTVT.

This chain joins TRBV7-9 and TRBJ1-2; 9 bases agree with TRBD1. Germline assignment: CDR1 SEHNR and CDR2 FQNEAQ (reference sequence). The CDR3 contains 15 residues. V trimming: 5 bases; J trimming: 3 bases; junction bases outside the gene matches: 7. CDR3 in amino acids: CASSKDRGEYYGYTF. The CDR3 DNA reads TGTGCCAGCAGCAAAGACAGGGGGGAATACTATGGCTACACCTTC.

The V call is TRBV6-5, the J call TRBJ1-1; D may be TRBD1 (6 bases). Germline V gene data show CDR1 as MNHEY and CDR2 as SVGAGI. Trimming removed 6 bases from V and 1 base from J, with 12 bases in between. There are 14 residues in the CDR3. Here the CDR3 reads CASSRDRRNTEAFF. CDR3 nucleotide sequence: TGTGCCAGCAGCAGAGACAGGAGGAACACTGAAGCTTTCTTT.

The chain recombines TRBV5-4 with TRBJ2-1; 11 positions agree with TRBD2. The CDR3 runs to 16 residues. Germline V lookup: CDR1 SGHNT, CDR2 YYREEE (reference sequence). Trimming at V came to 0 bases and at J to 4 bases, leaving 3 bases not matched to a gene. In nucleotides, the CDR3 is TGTGCCAGCAGCTTGGGGGGACTAGCGGAGTACAATGAGCAGTTCTTC. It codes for CASSLGGLAEYNEQFF.

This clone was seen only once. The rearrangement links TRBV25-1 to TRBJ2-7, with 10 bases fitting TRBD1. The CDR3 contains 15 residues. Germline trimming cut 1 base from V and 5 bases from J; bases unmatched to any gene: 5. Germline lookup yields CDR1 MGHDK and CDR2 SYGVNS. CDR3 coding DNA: TGTGCCAGCAGTGAATGGGGGACAGGGGTCGACGAGCAGTACTTC. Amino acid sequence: CASSEWGTGVDEQYF.

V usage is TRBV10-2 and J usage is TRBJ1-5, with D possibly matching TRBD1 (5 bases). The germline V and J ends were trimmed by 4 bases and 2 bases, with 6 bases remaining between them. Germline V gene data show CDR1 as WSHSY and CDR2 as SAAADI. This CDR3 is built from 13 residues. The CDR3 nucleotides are TGCGCCAGCAGTGTGACAGGCAATCAGCCCCAGCATTTT. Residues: CASSVTGNQPQHF.